Below, 22 T cell receptor beta chains from the same sample are listed, as sequenced in a study of T cell responses to AZD1222 COVID-19 vaccine. The table came from immunoSEQ multiplex PCR; TCRdb's copy has only in-frame clones and leaves some out. The table includes 150,000 or so clones, over 75% detected once. Sequencing used peripheral blood, obtained on day 0 of AZD1222 vaccination. The receptors here all came from an adult in good health.

This clone was observed a handful of times. This rearrangement joins TRBV27 to TRBJ1-1; D remains ambiguous. Germline V gene sequence: CDR1 MNHEY, CDR2 SMNVEV (reference sequence). CDR3 length: 13 residues. The V end lost 2 bases, the J end lost 7 bases, and 11 bases lay between the germline ends. CDR3 nucleotide sequence: TGTGCCAGCAGTTTAAACCCAGCCGATGAAGCTTTCTTT. Translated: CASSLNPADEAFF.

The chain uses TRBV11-2 and TRBJ1-6; weak D call: TRBD1 (5 bases). The CDR3 extends over 15 amino acids. Looked up from germline, CDR1 is SGHAT and CDR2 is FQNNGV. V lost 5 bases to trimming and J lost 7 bases, with 15 bases between them. In DNA form, the CDR3 reads TGTGCCAGCAGCCCGGTTATGTGGGGGAATTCACCCCTCCACTTT. This translates into CASSPVMWGNSPLHF.

This clone was seen a handful of times. V and J are TRBV10-2 and TRBJ1-1; D is possibly TRBD1 (5 bases). From germline, CDR1 is WSHSY and CDR2 SAAADI. Trimming removed 0 bases at V and 5 bases at J, with 10 bases between. The CDR3 is 14 amino acids. CDR3 sequence reads: CASSESPGGTEAFF. CDR3 in DNA: TGCGCCAGCAGTGAGTCCCCGGGGGGGACTGAAGCTTTCTTT.

Remarks on this clone: An end of the junction does not agree with germline; a read error may underlie this. The chain employs TRBV3-1 (or the pseudogene TRBV3-2) and TRBJ2-7; possibly TRBD1 for D (5 bases). The CDR3 sequence is 14 residues long. Germline lookup yields CDR1 LGHDT and CDR2 YNNKEL (reference sequence). The CDR3 nucleotides read TGTGCCAGCACCCCTCATAGACAGTCCTTCGAGCAGTACTTC. Translating it yields CASTPHRQSFEQYF.

This clone showed up many times. The chain links TRBV5-1 to TRBJ1-1, with D possibly matching TRBD1 (6 bases). Trimming removed 6 bases at V and 0 bases at J, with 15 bases between. The CDR3 is 15 amino acids. Germline CDR1 reads SGHRS; CDR2 reads YFSETQ. CDR3 sequence reads: CASKGEVDLNTEAFF. The CDR3 DNA reads as TGCGCCAGCAAGGGGGAAGTCGACTTGAACACTGAAGCTTTCTTT.

This chain uses TRBV6-5 with TRBJ1-2; 7 nucleotides match TRBD1. V was pared by 5 bases and J by 0 bases, with 6 bases of the junction left unmatched. Germline loops: CDR1 MNHEY, CDR2 SVGAGI. This CDR3 comprises 15 residues. CDR3 nucleotide sequence: TGTGCCAGCAGTAAGACCGGGACAGCTAACTATGGCTACACCTTC. It is translated as CASSKTGTANYGYTF.

On this clone: The junction shows a germline mismatch at one end, possibly a read error. This sequence joins TRBV6-5 and TRBJ1-1; tentative D call: TRBD1 (6 bases). Germline assignment: CDR1 MNHEY and CDR2 SVGAGI. CDR3 length: 14 amino acids. The CDR3 DNA reads TGTGCCAGCAAATCGGGACACTTGAAGACTGAAGCTTTCTTT. Protein sequence: CASKSGHLKTEAFF.

V gene TRBV10-3 combines with J gene TRBJ2-3; 8 nucleotides match TRBD1. V lost 10 bases to trimming and J lost 0 bases; unmatched junction nucleotides: 6. There are 14 residues in the CDR3. Germline CDR1 and CDR2: ENHRY and SYGVKD. In DNA, the CDR3 is TGTGCCAACTCAGGGGGCTCTAGCACAGATACGCAGTATTTT. The encoded protein is CANSGGSSTDTQYF.

V usage is TRBV7-8 and J usage is TRBJ1-2; 7 bases align to TRBD1. The CDR3 runs to 14 residues. Germline V CDR1 and CDR2: SGHVS, FQNEAQ. V was pared by 3 bases and J by 4 bases, with 5 bases of the junction left unmatched. CDR3 amino acids: CASSFTGAGYGYTF. CDR3 nucleotides: TGTGCCAGCAGCTTCACAGGGGCTGGCTATGGCTACACCTTC.

This chain uses TRBV7-9 with TRBJ2-1; D tentatively reads TRBD1 or TRBD2 (5 bases each). CDR1 and CDR2 from the germline V gene are SEHNR and FQNEAQ (reference sequence). This CDR3 spans 14 amino acids. Trimming cost V 0 bases and J 9 bases, with 12 bases left between them. DNA for the CDR3: TGTGCCAGCAGCTTAGCGCCTGGGGACGGTGAGCAGTTCTTC. Translating gives CASSLAPGDGEQFF.

The chain employs TRBV4-1 and TRBJ1-2; no firm D call. The CDR3 spans 15 residues. Germline V gives CDR1 MGHRA, CDR2 YSYEKL. Trimming removed 3 bases at V and 7 bases at J, with 18 bases between. The CDR3 loop is CASSHSPGAGRGYTF. CDR3 in DNA: TGCGCCAGCAGCCACTCCCCAGGAGCAGGTCGTGGCTACACCTTC.

The genes are TRBV28 and TRBJ2-5, with TRBD1 matching 9 bases. CDR1 is MDHEN, CDR2 SYDVKM, per germline. The V gene end was trimmed by 6 bases and the J gene end by 2 bases; junction bases not matched to a gene: 10. CDR3 length: 16 amino acids. Here the CDR3 DNA reads TGTGCCAGCAGGAAGGGGCCGGGACAGGGACAAGAGACCCAGTACTTC. Translating gives CASRKGPGQGQETQYF.

V is TRBV30 and J is TRBJ1-2; D uncertain. The CDR3 is made up of 10 amino acids. V was trimmed by 8 bases and J by 6 bases, leaving 10 bases between them. Germline values: CDR1 GTSNPN, CDR2 SVGIG (reference sequence). CDR3 protein: CAAYGDGYTF. Here the CDR3 DNA reads TGTGCCGCCTACGGTGATGGCTACACCTTC.

This chain's CDR3 is CASRVSPEAFF. CDR3 in DNA: TGTGCCAGCCGGGTCTCCCCTGAAGCTTTCTTT. The V gene is TRBV6-6, the J gene TRBJ1-1; no definite D call. Germline-derived CDR1 and CDR2 are MNHNY and SVGAGI (reference sequence). Deletions cut 8 bases from V and 6 bases from J, with 10 bases between. The CDR3 contains 11 residues.

This clone showed up just a few times. J is TRBJ2-1 and V is TRBV18, with unresolved D. CDR3 length: 16 amino acids. V gave up 2 bases and J gave up 0 bases, with 11 bases separating them. The germline CDR1 and CDR2 sequences are KGHSH and LQKENI. CDR3 loop: CASSPYRFSSYNEQFF. For the CDR3, the DNA is TGTGCCAGCTCACCATACCGGTTTAGCTCCTACAATGAGCAGTTCTTC.

The chain employs TRBV11-2 and TRBJ1-2; TRBD1 matches 9 bases. After removal of 2 bases from V and 6 bases from J, the junction contained 7 bases not matched to a gene. CDR1 is SGHAT and CDR2 is FQNNGV in the germline V gene. CDR3 length: 15 amino acids. Written as DNA, the CDR3 is TGTGCCAGCAGCTTACTTTGGGACAGGGCTGATGGCTACACCTTC. Encoded protein: CASSLLWDRADGYTF.

The chain is built from TRBV12-3 or TRBV12-4 and TRBJ2-7; 7 bases agree with TRBD1. CDR3 length: 13 amino acids. V shed 4 bases, J shed 3 bases, and the junction held 3 bases outside the gene matches. Here the CDR3 DNA reads TGTGCCAGCAGTTATCAGGGGGACTACGAGCAGTACTTC. As protein: CASSYQGDYEQYF.

The CDR3 DNA sequence: TGCGCCAGCAGCCAAGATTGGGGTAACTATAATTCACCCCTCCACTTT. This gives the protein CASSQDWGNYNSPLHF. This chain uses TRBV4-3 with TRBJ1-6, with D hard to call. The V gene lost 0 bases and the J gene lost 3 bases, with 9 bases spanning the gap. In germline, CDR1 is LGHNA, CDR2 YSLEER. CDR3 length: 16 amino acids.

This clone was found once. This chain uses TRBV29-1 with TRBJ1-1; D is ambiguous. CDR1 and CDR2 from the germline V gene are SQVTM and ANQGSEA. The V and J ends lost 6 bases and 0 bases respectively, with 11 bases between them. This CDR3 has 13 residues. The DNA of the CDR3 is TGCAGCGTGGCCGACACCCTGAACACTGAAGCTTTCTTT. Its protein product is CSVADTLNTEAFF.

This clone was detected once. The chain employs TRBV6-2 or TRBV6-3 and TRBJ1-1; tentative D call: TRBD1 (5 bases). The V gene lost 3 bases and the J gene lost 4 bases, with 15 bases spanning the gap. Germline lookup yields CDR1 MNHEY and CDR2 SVGEGT. The CDR3 loop spans 15 amino acids. The CDR3 region has the DNA TGTGCCAGCAGTTATCATACAGGCTTTAGCACTGAAGCTTTCTTT. It codes for CASSYHTGFSTEAFF.

The rearrangement links TRBV7-8 to TRBJ2-5, with 7 positions matching TRBD1. CDR1 is SGHVS, CDR2 FQNEAQ, per germline. V was clipped by 3 bases and J by 1 base; unmatched bases: 8. There are 16 residues in the CDR3. This CDR3 is CASSLGRQGLQETQYF. The CDR3 DNA reads TGTGCCAGCAGCTTGGGGCGACAGGGTCTCCAAGAGACCCAGTACTTC.

The chain links TRBV27 to TRBJ2-1; the D gene could be TRBD1 or TRBD2 (5 bases each). The CDR3 covers 12 residues. CDR1 MNHEY and CDR2 SMNVEV come from the germline V gene (reference sequence). Trimming pared 6 bases from V and 6 bases from J, leaving 9 bases between. The CDR3 sequence: CASRGVGNEQFF. As DNA, the CDR3 is TGTGCCAGCAGGGGGGTGGGCAATGAGCAGTTCTTC.